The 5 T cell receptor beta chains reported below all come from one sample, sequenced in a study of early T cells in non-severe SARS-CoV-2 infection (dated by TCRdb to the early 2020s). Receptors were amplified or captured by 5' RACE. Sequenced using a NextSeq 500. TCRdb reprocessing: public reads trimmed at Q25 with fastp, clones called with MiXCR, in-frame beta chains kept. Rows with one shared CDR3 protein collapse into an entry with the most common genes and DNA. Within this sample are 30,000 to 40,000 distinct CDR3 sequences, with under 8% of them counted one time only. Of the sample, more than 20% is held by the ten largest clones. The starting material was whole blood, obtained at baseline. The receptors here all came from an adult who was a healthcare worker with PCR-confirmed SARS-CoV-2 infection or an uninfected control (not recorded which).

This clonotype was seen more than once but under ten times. The CDR3 DNA follows: TGTGCCAGTATGGGGACTAGCGGGAGTGGTGGCGAGCAGTTCTTC. This codes for CASMGTSGSGGEQFF. The rearrangement joins TRBV19 to TRBJ2-1; 14 bases align to TRBD2. The V segment lost 7 bases and the J segment 10 bases; nucleotides outside the gene matches: 9. The CDR3 loop spans 15 amino acids. Looked up from germline, CDR1 is LNHDA and CDR2 is SQIVND (reference sequence).

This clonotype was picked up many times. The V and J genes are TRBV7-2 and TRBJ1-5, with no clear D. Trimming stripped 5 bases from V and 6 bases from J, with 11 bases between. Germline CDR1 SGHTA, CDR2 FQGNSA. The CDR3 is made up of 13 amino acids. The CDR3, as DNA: TGTGCCAGCAGCCCAAACGCGGTTCAGCCCCAGCATTTT. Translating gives CASSPNAVQPQHF.

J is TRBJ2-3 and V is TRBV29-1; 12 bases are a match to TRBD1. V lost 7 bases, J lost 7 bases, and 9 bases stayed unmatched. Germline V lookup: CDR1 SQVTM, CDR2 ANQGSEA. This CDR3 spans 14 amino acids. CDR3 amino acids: CSAPGQGALNTQYF. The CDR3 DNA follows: TGCAGCGCTCCGGGACAGGGGGCCTTGAATACGCAGTATTTT.

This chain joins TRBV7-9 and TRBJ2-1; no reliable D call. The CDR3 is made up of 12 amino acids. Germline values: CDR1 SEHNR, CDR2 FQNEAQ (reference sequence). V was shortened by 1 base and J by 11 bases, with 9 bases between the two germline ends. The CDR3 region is CASSLDYGQQFF. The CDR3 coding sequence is TGTGCCAGCAGCTTAGATTATGGACAGCAGTTCTTC. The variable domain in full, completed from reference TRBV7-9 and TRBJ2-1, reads DTGVSQNPRHKITKRGQNVTFRCDPISEHNRLYWYRQTLGQGPEFLTYFQNEAQLEKSRLLSDRFSAERPKGSFSTLEIQRTEQGDSAMYLCASSLDYGQQFFGPGTRLTVL.

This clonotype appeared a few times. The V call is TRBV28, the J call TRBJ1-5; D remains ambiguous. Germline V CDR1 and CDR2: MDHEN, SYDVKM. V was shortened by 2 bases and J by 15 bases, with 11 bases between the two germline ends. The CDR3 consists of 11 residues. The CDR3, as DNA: TGTGCCAGCAGTTTAGAGGGTATCCGGCATTTT. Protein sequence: CASSLEGIRHF.